The rows below give T cell receptor beta chains drawn from one sample of a study of blood T cell repertoires in COVID-19. This table comes from immunoSEQ multiplex PCR, and its TCRdb copy is limited to in-frame clones, with some not included. Among roughly 200,000 clones listed, approximately 85% were seen once. Sequencing used peripheral blood. The origin of the receptors is an older woman with active or convalescent COVID-19. CDR3s include the opening cysteine and the closing phenylalanine or tryptophan. Fields, in order: D gene, clone size, V gene, J gene, CDR3 DNA, CDR3 protein. The D gene is left open where the match is weak. Clone sizes are given selectively: once, few, many, or a class where the clone is expanded.

>TRBD1|-|TRBV6-2/TRBV6-3|TRBJ1-5
TGTGCCAGCAGTCGCCTAGACAGGGTTGGCCAGCCCCAGCATTTT
CASSRLDRVGQPQHF
>-|-|TRBV13|TRBJ1-3
TGTGCCAGCAGCTTAGGCCCTAACACCATATATTTT
CASSLGPNTIYF
>-|-|TRBV4-1|TRBJ1-2
TGCGCCAGCAGCCAAGATACGGCCGGACAGTCGAAAGGCTACACCTTC
CASSQDTAGQSKGYTF
>-|-|TRBV7-9|TRBJ2-5
TGTGCCAGCAGCCCTCGGGACAACTCCCAAGAGACCCAGTACTTC
CASSPRDNSQETQYF
>-|-|TRBV3-1/TRBV3-2|TRBJ1-1
TGTGCCAGCAGCCGGGGGGGGCGCATGAACACTGAAGCTTTCTTT
CASSRGGRMNTEAFF
>-|-|TRBV5-1|TRBJ2-5
TGCGCCAGCAGCCGAACAGGGTTTGAGACCCAGTACTTC
CASSRTGFETQYF
>-|-|TRBV3-1/TRBV3-2|TRBJ1-4
TGTGCCAGCAGCCAAGAGGCAGGTAGAGGGCATGAAAAACTGTTTTTT
CASSQEAGRGHEKLFF
>-|-|TRBV5-6|TRBJ2-7
TGTGCCAGCAGCTTGGGGGACATCGGTGGCGGGCAGTACTTC
CASSLGDIGGGQYF
>-|few|TRBV10-2|TRBJ2-3
TGCGCCAGCAGTCCTTCCAGGTGGGGCACTGATACGCAGTATTTT
CASSPSRWGTDTQYF
>-|-|TRBV5-5|TRBJ2-4
TGTGCCAGCAGCCTGGGTTCCTCGAAAAACATTCAGTACTTC
CASSLGSSKNIQYF
>TRBD2|-|TRBV29-1|TRBJ2-1
TGCAGCGTAAGCCTAGCGGGTCGGGATGAGCAGTTCTTC
CSVSLAGRDEQFF
>-|once|TRBV28|TRBJ1-2
TGTGCCAGCAGGACGCCACTCGGGGACTATGGCTACACCTTC
CASRTPLGDYGYTF
>-|-|TRBV6-5|TRBJ1-5
TGTGCCAGCATGGACTACGCGTGGCGGCCCCAGCATTTT
CASMDYAWRPQHF
>-|-|TRBV6-6|TRBJ1-1
TGTGCCAGCAGTTGGACAGTTTCGAACACTGAAGCTTTCTTT
CASSWTVSNTEAFF
>TRBD1|-|TRBV5-1|TRBJ2-3
TGCGCCAGCAGCTCAGGGGGCAATGGAGATACGCAGTATTTT
CASSSGGNGDTQYF
>-|-|TRBV4-1|TRBJ2-3
TGCGCCAGCAGCCAAGATGGGCGGGCCGCTAGCACAGATACGCAGTATTTT
CASSQDGRAASTDTQYF
>-|-|TRBV6-5|TRBJ1-2
TGTGCCAGCAGAGACAGAGTCTATGGCTACACCTTC
CASRDRVYGYTF
>-|-|TRBV15|TRBJ1-2
TGTGCCACCAGCAGAGATATACAGGGATTTGAGGATGGCTACACCTTC
CATSRDIQGFEDGYTF
>TRBD2|-|TRBV28|TRBJ2-3
TGTGCCAGCAGTTTACCCGGGGGGTCAGTAACAGATACGCAGTATTTT
CASSLPGGSVTDTQYF
>TRBD1|-|TRBV28|TRBJ1-6
TGTGCCAGCAGTCTTCGCCCCGACAGGGGAACGGATTCACCCCTCCACTTT
CASSLRPDRGTDSPLHF
>TRBD1|few|TRBV28|TRBJ1-1
TGTGCCAGCAGAGTACAGGGGTGGGCTGAAGCTTTCTTT
CASRVQGWAEAFF
>-|-|TRBV4-1|TRBJ1-3
TGCGCCAGCAGCCAAGGGGGCACTGGAAACACCATATATTTT
CASSQGGTGNTIYF
>TRBD1|-|TRBV6-5|TRBJ2-7
TGTGCCAGCGACAGGGGCCGTTATAGCTCCTACGAGCAGTACTTC
CASDRGRYSSYEQYF
>-|few|TRBV7-9|TRBJ1-1
TGTGCCAGCAGCTTAGGCGGAGCCATGAACACTGAAGCTTTCTTT
CASSLGGAMNTEAFF
>-|few|TRBV27|TRBJ2-7
TGTGCCAGCAGTGCTCTAGGGGTTGAGCAGTACTTC
CASSALGVEQYF
>-|-|TRBV30|TRBJ2-5
TGTGCCTGGAGCGGTACCGCTAGCCGCCGGGAGACCCAGTACTTC
CAWSGTASRRETQYF
>-|-|TRBV18|TRBJ2-3
TGTGCCAGCTCATCGATCGGGGGCACAGATACGCAGTATTTT
CASSSIGGTDTQYF
>TRBD2|-|TRBV5-1|TRBJ2-2
TGCGCCAGCAGCTTCGATGTGCGGGAGACCGGGGAGCTGTTTTTT
CASSFDVRETGELFF
>TRBD1|-|TRBV18|TRBJ2-5
TGTGCCAGCTCACCCCGACAGGGACAAGAGACCCAGTACTTC
CASSPRQGQETQYF
>TRBD1|-|TRBV29-1|TRBJ2-5
TGCAGCGTGCGACAGGGGGCGGATGAGACCCAGTACTTC
CSVRQGADETQYF
>-|-|TRBV21-1|TRBJ2-5
TGTGCCAGCAGCAAAGGTTGGACAGGGCCTGAGAGGACCCAGTACTTC
CASSKGWTGPERTQYF
>-|-|TRBV9|TRBJ1-3
TGTGCCAGCAGCGCCACAGGGTCTGGAAACACCATATATTTT
CASSATGSGNTIYF
>TRBD1|-|TRBV11-2|TRBJ2-7
TGTGCCAGCAGCTTCCCGACCGGGACAGGGGGCAACGAGCAGTACTTC
CASSFPTGTGGNEQYF
>TRBD1|-|TRBV5-6|TRBJ1-5
TGTGCCAGCAGTAAGGGACAGGGCCGGGGTAATCAGCCCCAGCATTTT
CASSKGQGRGNQPQHF
>-|-|TRBV7-9|TRBJ2-7
TGTGCCAGCAGCTTAATGGGGGGGCTTTCCTCCTACGAGCAGTACTTC
CASSLMGGLSSYEQYF
>-|-|TRBV6-5|TRBJ1-3
TGTGCCAGCAGTTACTTATCAGGGAGGGCGGACACCATATATTTT
CASSYLSGRADTIYF
>-|-|TRBV6-5|TRBJ1-3
TGTGCCAGCAGGAGCCCGGGAGGAAACACCATATATTTT
CASRSPGGNTIYF
>-|-|TRBV5-4|TRBJ1-5
TGTGCCAGCAGCCCGGACACCTCTCAACAAACGTATAGCAATCAGCCCCAGCATTTT
CASSPDTSQQTYSNQPQHF
>-|-|TRBV12-3/TRBV12-4|TRBJ2-7
TGTGCCAGCGTCCTCGGGAGTAGCTACGAGCAGTACTTC
CASVLGSSYEQYF
>-|-|TRBV20-1|TRBJ1-1
TGCAGTGCTCCGGACTTCACTGAAGCTTTCTTT
CSAPDFTEAFF
>TRBD2|-|TRBV28|TRBJ2-1
TGTGCCAGCAGTCTGGGGACTAGCGGGAGACAAGAGCAGTTCTTC
CASSLGTSGRQEQFF
>-|once|TRBV5-6|TRBJ2-7
TGTGCCAGCAGCTTGTACTCAGGGGTGAACGAGCAGTACTTC
CASSLYSGVNEQYF
>-|-|TRBV10-3|TRBJ2-7
TGTGCCATCAGTGAGTTATTCCGACAGGTGGGGGACTTC
CAISELFRQVGDF
>-|-|TRBV18|TRBJ1-1
TGTGCCAGCTCACTTATAGTGGTAATGAACACTGAAGCTTTCTTT
CASSLIVVMNTEAFF
>TRBD2|-|TRBV4-2|TRBJ2-2
TGTGCCAGTTCCAAGGAGGGGGGACTAGCGAACACCGGGGAGCTGTTTTTT
CASSKEGGLANTGELFF
>TRBD1|-|TRBV30|TRBJ2-7
TGTGCCTGGAGTGGAGGGGGCTCCTCCTACGAGCAGTACTTC
CAWSGGGSSYEQYF
>TRBD1|-|TRBV4-1|TRBJ1-2
TGCGCCAGCAGCCAGCCCGGCTCCTCTCGACAGGGGGCTAACTATGGCTACACCTTC
CASSQPGSSRQGANYGYTF
>TRBD1|-|TRBV19|TRBJ2-1
TGTGCCAGTAGTATTTTACCGGGACAGGGGCCGGACAATGAGCAGTTCTTC
CASSILPGQGPDNEQFF
>TRBD2|-|TRBV9|TRBJ2-1
TGTGCCAGCAGCGAGACTAGCGGGAATGAGCAGTTCTTC
CASSETSGNEQFF
>-|-|TRBV6-5|TRBJ2-2
TGTGCCAGCACTAAGACACGTAACACCGGGGAGCTGTTTTTT
CASTKTRNTGELFF
>-|-|TRBV11-3|TRBJ2-7
TGTGCCAGCAGCTTGACCTACCGGGGCTCCTACGAGCAGTACTTC
CASSLTYRGSYEQYF
>TRBD1|few|TRBV6-6|TRBJ2-1
TGTGCCAGCAGTTATAAGGCCGACAGGGGAGGAGATGAGCAGTTCTTC
CASSYKADRGGDEQFF
>TRBD1|-|TRBV12-3/TRBV12-4|TRBJ2-4
TGTGCCAGCAACCCGACAGGGGGAAACATTCAGTACTTC
CASNPTGGNIQYF
>-|-|TRBV4-1|TRBJ2-1
TGCGCCAGCAGCCAAGATAATAGTGTTGAGCAGTTCTTC
CASSQDNSVEQFF
>-|-|TRBV5-8|TRBJ2-3
TGTGCCAGCAGCCTACCCGCGGATACGCAGTATTTT
CASSLPADTQYF
>-|-|TRBV2|TRBJ1-1
TGTGCCAGCAGTGAAGCCGGTGCTGAAGCTTTCTTT
CASSEAGAEAFF
>-|once|TRBV2|TRBJ1-2
TGTGCCAGCAGGGGAGGGGAATATGGCTACACCTTC
CASRGGEYGYTF